Listed below are T cell receptor beta chains from one sample, sequenced in a study of vaccination and CD4 T cells after COVID-19. TCRdb re-called the PCR reads with MiXCR, one entry per CDR3 protein. The sample includes about 25,000 distinct CDR3 sequences, roughly a third seen only once; the top ten take around 3.4%. These receptors are not linked to any known antigen. The starting material was CD4+ T cells from blood, cultured in vitro, obtained about 7 months after SARS-CoV-2 vaccination. The receptors were sampled from a human donor who had recovered from COVID-19. Both conserved end residues are part of each CDR3. D genes are given only for firm matches.

V	J	D	CDR3
TRBV6-5	TRBJ2-3	TRBD2	CASSSGTSGNSDTQYF
TRBV7-6	TRBJ2-7	TRBD2	CASSLGLAGEAYEQYF
TRBV27	TRBJ1-1	NA	CASSRTALRGAEAFF
TRBV20-1	TRBJ1-2	TRBD1	CSARDPGQGDYGYTF
TRBV27	TRBJ1-6	NA	CASRRRLINSPLHF
TRBV20-1	TRBJ2-1	NA	CSARVPFYNEQFF
TRBV2	TRBJ2-1	TRBD2	CAKTSGGLNEQFF
TRBV24-1	TRBJ1-5	NA	CATSDTSNQPQHF
TRBV5-6	TRBJ2-5	NA	CASSLRDEEETQYF
TRBV20-1	TRBJ2-3	NA	CSATPGPPEQDTQYF
TRBV6-1	TRBJ2-5	TRBD2	CASSERVGGRAETQYF
TRBV6-1	TRBJ1-1	TRBD1	CASSSGEGAQSFF
TRBV28	TRBJ1-5	NA	CASSFRNQPQHF
TRBV24-1	TRBJ2-2	TRBD1	CATSDWGQGTNTGELFF
TRBV19	TRBJ2-1	NA	CASSASMSPSYNEQFF
TRBV20-1	TRBJ1-5	NA	CSASEHSLGQPQHF
TRBV24-1	TRBJ2-3	NA	CATSDGQLRTDTQYF